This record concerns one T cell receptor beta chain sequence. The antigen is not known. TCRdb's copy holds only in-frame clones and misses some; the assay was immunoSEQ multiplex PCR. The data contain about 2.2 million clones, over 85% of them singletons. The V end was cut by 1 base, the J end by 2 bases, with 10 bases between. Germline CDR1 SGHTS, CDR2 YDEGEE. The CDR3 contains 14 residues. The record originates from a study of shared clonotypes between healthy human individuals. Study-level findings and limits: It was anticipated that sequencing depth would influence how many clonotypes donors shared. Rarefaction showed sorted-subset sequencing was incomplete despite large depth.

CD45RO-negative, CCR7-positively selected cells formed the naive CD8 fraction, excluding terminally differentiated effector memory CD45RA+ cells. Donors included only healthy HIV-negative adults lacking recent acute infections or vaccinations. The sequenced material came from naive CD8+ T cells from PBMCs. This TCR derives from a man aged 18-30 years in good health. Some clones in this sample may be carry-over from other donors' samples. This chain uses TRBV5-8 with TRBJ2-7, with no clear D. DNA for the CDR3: TGTGCCAGCAGCTTGTGGGATACGACCTACGAGCAGTACTTC. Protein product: CASSLWDTTYEQYF.